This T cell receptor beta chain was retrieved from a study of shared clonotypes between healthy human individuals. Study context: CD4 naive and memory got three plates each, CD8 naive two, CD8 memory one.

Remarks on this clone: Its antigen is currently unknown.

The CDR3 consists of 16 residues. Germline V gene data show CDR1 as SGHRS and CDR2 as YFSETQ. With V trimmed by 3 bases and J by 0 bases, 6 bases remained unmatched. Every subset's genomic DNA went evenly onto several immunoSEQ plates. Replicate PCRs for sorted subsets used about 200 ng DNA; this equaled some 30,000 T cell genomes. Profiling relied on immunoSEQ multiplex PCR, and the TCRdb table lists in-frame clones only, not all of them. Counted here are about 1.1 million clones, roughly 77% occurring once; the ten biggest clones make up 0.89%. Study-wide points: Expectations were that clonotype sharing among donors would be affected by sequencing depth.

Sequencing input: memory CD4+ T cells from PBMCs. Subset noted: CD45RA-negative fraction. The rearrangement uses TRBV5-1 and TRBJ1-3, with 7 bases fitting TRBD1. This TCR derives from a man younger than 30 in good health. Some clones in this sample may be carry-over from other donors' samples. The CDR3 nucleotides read TGCGCCAGCAGCTGGGGGACAGCGAACTCTGGAAACACCATATATTTT. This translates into CASSWGTANSGNTIYF.